Below, 24 T cell receptor beta chains from the same sample are listed, as sequenced in a study of T cell changes during pregnancy in multiple sclerosis. Libraries were prepared by immunoSEQ multiplex PCR; TCRdb keeps only in-frame clonotypes and omits some of them. The table shows around 69,000 clones, with roughly 92% occurring only once. The specimen comprised peripheral blood, sampled in the third trimester of pregnancy. All receptors derive from a female donor in good health, enrolled as a control in a pregnancy study.

The chain carries TRBV9 and TRBJ1-1, with TRBD1 matching 8 bases. The ends lost 3 bases at V and 3 bases at J; junction bases unmatched: 1. From germline, CDR1 is SGDLS and CDR2 YYNGEE. The CDR3 runs 13 residues. As DNA, the CDR3 is TGTGCCAGCAGCGCGACAGGGGACACTGAAGCTTTCTTT. This encodes CASSATGDTEAFF. The full variable domain, completed using reference TRBV9 and TRBJ1-1, is DSGVTQTPKHLITATGQRVTLRCSPRSGDLSVYWYQQSLDQGLQFLIQYYNGEERAKGNILERFSAQQFPDLHSELNLSSLELGDSALYFCASSATGDTEAFFGQGTRLTVV.

V gene TRBV7-2 combines with J gene TRBJ1-4, with 7 bases fitting TRBD1. The CDR3 has 13 amino acids. Trimming cost V 7 bases and J 7 bases; bases outside gene matches: 6. Germline-derived CDR1 and CDR2 are SGHTA and FQGNSA. CDR3 bases: TGTGCCAGCACCTTCAACAGGGGTGAAAAACTGTTTTTT. This translates into CASTFNRGEKLFF.

This chain links TRBV7-9 with TRBJ2-7; 7 nucleotides match TRBD1. The CDR3 length is 15 residues. Per the germline V gene, CDR1 is SEHNR and CDR2 is FQNEAQ (reference sequence). V lost 5 bases, J lost 5 bases, and 12 bases stayed unmatched. In DNA, the CDR3 is TGTGCCAGCAGCCAAACGACAGGGAGCAAGGACGAGCAGTACTTC. It yields the protein CASSQTTGSKDEQYF.

The V gene is TRBV30, the J gene TRBJ2-5, with 10 bases lining up with TRBD1. CDR1 and CDR2 from the germline V gene are GTSNPN and SVGIG (reference sequence). V lost 7 bases, J lost 0 bases, and 8 bases stayed unmatched. CDR3 length: 15 residues. The CDR3 nucleotides read TGTGCCTCCCACCGGGACAGGGGACACCAAGAGACCCAGTACTTC. This sequence encodes CASHRDRGHQETQYF.

In DNA form, the CDR3 reads TGTGCCAGCAGCCTAGGCCCCGAGGACAGGGGGTTTACCACAGATACGCAGTATTTT. It specifies CASSLGPEDRGFTTDTQYF. J is TRBJ2-3 and V is TRBV27; TRBD1 agrees at 10 bases. The germline gives CDR1 MNHEY, CDR2 SMNVEV (reference sequence). CDR3 length: 19 amino acids. J lost 2 bases, V lost 6 bases, and 17 bases had no gene match.

Only one count was recorded for this clone. The chain links TRBV18 to TRBJ2-1, with TRBD1 as a possible D gene (6 bases). In germline, CDR1 is KGHSH, CDR2 LQKENI. V was clipped by 2 bases and J by 6 bases, with 14 bases between them. The CDR3 sequence is 15 residues long. In DNA form, the CDR3 reads TGTGCCAGCTCACCATCGGCAGGGGCGACCAATGAGCAGTTCTTC. Amino acid sequence: CASSPSAGATNEQFF.

The V gene is TRBV2, the J gene TRBJ2-2, with D unclear. This CDR3 contains 14 residues. Trimming removed 1 base from V and 6 bases from J, with 9 bases in between. Per the germline V gene, CDR1 is SNHLY and CDR2 is FYNNEI. The CDR3 DNA reads as TGTGCCAGCAGTGAAGTGGTAGTGCCCGGGGAGCTGTTTTTT. Protein sequence: CASSEVVVPGELFF.

This clone occurred once. This rearrangement joins TRBV28 to TRBJ1-1; possibly TRBD1 for D (6 bases). Germline loops: CDR1 MDHEN, CDR2 SYDVKM. The CDR3 consists of 13 residues. The V gene lost 2 bases and the J gene lost 8 bases, with 12 bases spanning the gap. CDR3 nucleotides: TGTGCCAGCAGTTTAGAGGGGCAGGGGGAAGCTTTCTTT. Its protein product is CASSLEGQGEAFF.

The chain has TRBV4-2 and TRBJ2-2; 14 bases match TRBD2. The germline gives CDR1 LGHNA, CDR2 YNFKEQ. This CDR3 region has 19 residues. Trimming removed 3 bases from V and 3 bases from J; junction bases left unmatched: 9. CDR3 nucleotide sequence: TGTGCCAGCAGCCATTCCGGGACTAGCGGGGGACAATACACCGGGGAGCTGTTTTTT. Protein: CASSHSGTSGGQYTGELFF.

The chain recombines TRBV28 with TRBJ2-3; TRBD1 aligns across 7 bases. CDR1 is MDHEN, CDR2 SYDVKM, per germline. The CDR3 extends over 16 amino acids. J gave up 1 base and V 6 bases, and 10 bases lay outside the gene matches. The CDR3 is CASSSRQGLGTDTQYF. In DNA form, the CDR3 reads TGTGCCAGCAGCTCTAGACAGGGTTTGGGCACAGATACGCAGTATTTT.

The gene calls are TRBV19 and TRBJ1-2; 9 bases line up with TRBD1. V shed 6 bases and J 7 bases; nucleotides not matched to a gene: 6. This CDR3 spans 13 amino acids. Germline V gives CDR1 LNHDA, CDR2 SQIVND (reference sequence). CDR3 DNA: TGTGCCAGTAGGATACAGGGGGCAGGTGGCTACACCTTC. Translated: CASRIQGAGGYTF. Supplemented by reference TRBV19 and TRBJ1-2, the full variable domain reads DGGITQSPKYLFRKEGQNVTLSCEQNLNHDAMYWYRQDPGQGLRLIYYSQIVNDFQKGDIAEGYSVSREKKESFPLTVTSAQKNPTAFYLCASRIQGAGGYTFGSGTRLTVV.

The chain has TRBV14 and TRBJ2-1; D gene unclear. The CDR3 runs 16 residues. The V end lost 1 base, the J end lost 0 bases, and 10 bases lay between the germline ends. The germline gives CDR1 SGHDN, CDR2 FVKESK. This chain's CDR3 is CASSQVGGASYNEQFF. The DNA of the CDR3 is TGTGCCAGCAGCCAAGTAGGTGGAGCCTCCTACAATGAGCAGTTCTTC.

The chain uses TRBV7-9 and TRBJ2-5; D gene unclear. The V end was cut by 3 bases, the J end by 6 bases, with 14 bases between. The CDR3 is 14 residues long. The germline gives CDR1 SEHNR, CDR2 FQNEAQ (reference sequence). The CDR3 loop is CASSFWALEQTQYF. Here the CDR3 DNA reads TGTGCCAGCAGCTTCTGGGCCCTTGAGCAGACCCAGTACTTC.

This clone was seen only a few times. This sequence joins TRBV4-1 and TRBJ1-2, with D hard to call. From germline, CDR1 is MGHRA and CDR2 YSYEKL. The length of the CDR3 is 19 residues. Trimming left V 2 bases short and J 0 bases short, with 22 bases between. The CDR3 sequence: CASSQRMSAPREANYGYTF. The CDR3 bases are TGCGCCAGCAGCCAACGAATGTCAGCGCCCAGAGAGGCTAACTATGGCTACACCTTC.

The chain recombines TRBV18 with TRBJ2-1, with 11 bases aligning to TRBD1. V was pared by 2 bases and J by 9 bases, with 9 bases of the junction left unmatched. Germline V gene lookup returns CDR1 KGHSH and CDR2 LQKENI. The CDR3 length is 16 residues. The DNA of the CDR3 is TGTGCCAGCTCACCAAGCCGCGGGACAGGGGGAAGTGAGCAGTTCTTC. Its protein product is CASSPSRGTGGSEQFF.

The chain combines TRBV28 with TRBJ2-7; weak D call: TRBD2 (5 bases). Germline V lookup: CDR1 MDHEN, CDR2 SYDVKM. Trimming shortened V by 4 bases and J by 0 bases, and 10 bases separated the two germline ends. The CDR3 runs 14 residues. The CDR3 sequence is CASSYEGVSYEQYF. The CDR3 nucleotides read TGTGCCAGCAGTTACGAGGGCGTCTCCTACGAGCAGTACTTC.

The chain has TRBV27 and TRBJ2-5; weak D call: TRBD1 (5 bases). Trimming left V 1 base short and J 2 bases short, with 14 bases between. Germline lookup yields CDR1 MNHEY and CDR2 SMNVEV (reference sequence). This CDR3 is built from 16 residues. CDR3 sequence reads: CASSLYRGRGQETQYF. CDR3 DNA: TGTGCCAGCAGTTTATATAGGGGCCGAGGACAAGAGACCCAGTACTTC.

The chain has TRBV18 and TRBJ2-1, with 7 bases that match TRBD2. Per germline, CDR1 KGHSH and CDR2 LQKENI. V gave up 6 bases and J gave up 6 bases; unmatched junction bases: 14. The CDR3 is 16 amino acids. The CDR3 loop reads CASSPPQAGASNEQFF. CDR3 nucleotides: TGTGCCAGCTCCCCTCCTCAGGCGGGAGCCTCCAATGAGCAGTTCTTC.

The gene calls are TRBV10-3 and TRBJ1-2, with D hard to call. The CDR3 extends over 17 amino acids. Germline V gene lookup returns CDR1 ENHRY and CDR2 SYGVKD. V lost 0 bases to trimming and J lost 6 bases, with 20 bases between them. Here the CDR3 reads CAISESNAVVLENGYTF. The CDR3 region has the DNA TGTGCCATCAGTGAGTCGAACGCAGTAGTGTTGGAGAATGGCTACACCTTC.

CDR3 nucleotide sequence: TGTGCCAGCAGCTTGTCCCGGGGGGGCCAAGTAGAGCAGTTCTTC. Translation gives CASSLSRGGQVEQFF. This chain joins TRBV5-4 and TRBJ2-1, with 8 bases matching TRBD2. CDR3 length: 15 amino acids. V shed 1 base, J shed 10 bases, and the junction held 10 bases outside the gene matches. Germline CDR1 is SGHNT and CDR2 is YYREEE (reference sequence).

V gene TRBV7-2 combines with J gene TRBJ1-2; D possibly corresponds to TRBD1 (5 bases). CDR1 and CDR2 (germline): SGHTA, FQGNSA. The length of the CDR3 is 12 residues. V dropped 0 bases and J dropped 13 bases, with 12 bases sitting between them. CDR3 in amino acids: CASSLASGLATF. For the CDR3, the DNA is TGTGCCAGCAGCTTAGCGTCAGGGTTGGCCACCTTC.

The chain combines TRBV7-9 with TRBJ2-3; 15 nucleotides align to TRBD2. CDR3 size: 16 residues. The V gene's germline CDR1 is SEHNR and CDR2 FQNEAQ (reference sequence). V shed 5 bases and J 4 bases; nucleotides not matched to a gene: 4. CDR3 loop: CASSQGLAGGSDTQYF. In nucleotides, the CDR3 is TGTGCCAGCAGCCAGGGACTAGCGGGGGGTTCAGATACGCAGTATTTT.

The CDR3 sequence: CASSLSGSPNTEAFF. DNA for the CDR3: TGTGCCAGCAGCTTAAGTGGGAGCCCGAACACTGAAGCTTTCTTT. The chain combines TRBV7-3 with TRBJ1-1; D is unclear. The length of the CDR3 is 15 residues. Between the trimmed V and J ends, which lost 1 base and 1 base, there was a span of 10 bases. CDR1 is SGHTA, CDR2 FQGTGA, per germline. Supplemented by reference TRBV7-3 and TRBJ1-1, the full variable domain reads GAGVSQTPSNKVTEKGKYVELRCDPISGHTALYWYRQSLGQGPEFLIYFQGTGAADDSGLPNDRFFAVRPEGSVSTLKIQRTERGDSAVYLCASSLSGSPNTEAFFGQGTRLTVV.

The J gene is TRBJ2-3, the V gene TRBV6-5, with 10 bases identical to TRBD2. Losses at the gene ends were 4 bases for V and 4 bases for J; bases not matched to a gene: 2. The CDR3 covers 14 residues. Germline assignment: CDR1 MNHEY and CDR2 SVGAGI. This CDR3 reads CASSLAGGADTQYF. CDR3 DNA sequence: TGTGCCAGCAGTTTAGCGGGGGGAGCAGATACGCAGTATTTT.